Listed here is a single T cell receptor beta chain. With a J-beta primer mix and a sample-barcoded 5' primer, a second PCR ran about 7 to 11 cycles. TCRdb itself ran the 5' RACE reads through MiXCR, one entry per CDR3 protein. The data hold roughly 1,100,000 distinct CDR3 sequences, with around 25% observed a single time. These data originate in a study of blood T cells in healthy people across ages. The CDR3 has 14 amino acids. The V and J ends lost 3 bases and 4 bases respectively, with 12 bases between them. The sample was also reused in another study, on T cells of mothers and their children. From that paper: Overlap ran slightly, non-significantly higher for related than unrelated mother-child pairs.

Sequencing used blood. The chain joins TRBV12-3 or TRBV12-4 to TRBJ1-1; D uncertain. This TCR came from a girl aged 2 to 9 in good health. The DNA for the CDR3 is TGTGCCAGCAGTTTCTATGAAGGAGGCACTGAAGCTTTCTTT. Its translation is CASSFYEGGTEAFF.